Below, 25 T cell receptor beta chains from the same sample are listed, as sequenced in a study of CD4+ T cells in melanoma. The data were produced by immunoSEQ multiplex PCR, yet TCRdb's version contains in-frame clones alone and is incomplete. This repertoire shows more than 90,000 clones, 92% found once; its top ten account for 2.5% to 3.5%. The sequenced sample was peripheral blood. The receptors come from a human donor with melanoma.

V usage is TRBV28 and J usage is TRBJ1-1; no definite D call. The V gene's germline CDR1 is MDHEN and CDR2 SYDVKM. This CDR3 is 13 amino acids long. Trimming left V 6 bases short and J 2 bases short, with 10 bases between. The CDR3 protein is CASRGLINTEAFF. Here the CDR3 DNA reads TGTGCCAGCAGAGGACTTATCAACACTGAAGCTTTCTTT.

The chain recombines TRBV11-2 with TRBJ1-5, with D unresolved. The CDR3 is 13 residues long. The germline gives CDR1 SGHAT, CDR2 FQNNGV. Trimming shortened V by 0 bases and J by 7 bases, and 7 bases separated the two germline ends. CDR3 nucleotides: TGTGCCAGCAGCTTAGAAGGTAGACAGCCCCAGCATTTT. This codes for CASSLEGRQPQHF.

The CDR3 here is CASSANTVYTF. The CDR3 region has the DNA TGTGCCAGCAGCGCCAACACCGTCTACACCTTC. The chain recombines TRBV9 with TRBJ1-2, with D unresolved. Germline V gene lookup returns CDR1 SGDLS and CDR2 YYNGEE. This CDR3 is 11 amino acids long. V lost 3 bases and J lost 10, with 10 bases in between.

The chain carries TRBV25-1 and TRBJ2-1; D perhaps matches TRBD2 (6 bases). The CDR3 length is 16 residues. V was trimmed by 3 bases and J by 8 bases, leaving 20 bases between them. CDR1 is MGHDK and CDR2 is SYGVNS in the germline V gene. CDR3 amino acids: CASSDILTSSGHEQFF. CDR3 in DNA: TGTGCCAGCAGTGATATTTTAACTAGCAGTGGCCATGAGCAGTTCTTC.

CDR3 protein: CASSAVLGEQYF. CDR3 coding DNA: TGTGCCAGCAGTGCGGTGCTAGGCGAGCAGTACTTC. The chain recombines TRBV6-5 with TRBJ2-7; D gene uncertain. CDR1 is MNHEY and CDR2 is SVGAGI in the germline V gene. The CDR3 loop spans 12 amino acids. V shed 5 bases and J shed 6 bases, with 11 bases lying between them.

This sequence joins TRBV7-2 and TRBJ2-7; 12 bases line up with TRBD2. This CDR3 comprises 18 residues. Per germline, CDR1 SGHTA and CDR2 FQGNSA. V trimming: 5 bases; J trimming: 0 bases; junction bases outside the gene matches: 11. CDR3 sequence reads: CASSPRASGRGTSYEQYF. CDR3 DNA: TGTGCCAGCAGCCCCCGTGCTAGCGGGAGGGGGACCTCCTACGAGCAGTACTTC.

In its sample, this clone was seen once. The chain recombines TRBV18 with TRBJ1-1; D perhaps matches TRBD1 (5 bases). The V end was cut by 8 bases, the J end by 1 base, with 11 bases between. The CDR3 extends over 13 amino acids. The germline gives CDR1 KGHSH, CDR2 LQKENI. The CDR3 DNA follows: TGTGCCAGCACGGGACGGACGAACACTGAAGCTTTCTTT. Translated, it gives CASTGRTNTEAFF.

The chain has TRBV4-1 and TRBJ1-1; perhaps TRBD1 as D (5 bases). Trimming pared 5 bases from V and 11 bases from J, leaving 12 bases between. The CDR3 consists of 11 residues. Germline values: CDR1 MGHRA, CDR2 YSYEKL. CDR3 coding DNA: TGCGCCAGCAGCGCAGGGTTTGGGGCTTTCTTT. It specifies CASSAGFGAFF.

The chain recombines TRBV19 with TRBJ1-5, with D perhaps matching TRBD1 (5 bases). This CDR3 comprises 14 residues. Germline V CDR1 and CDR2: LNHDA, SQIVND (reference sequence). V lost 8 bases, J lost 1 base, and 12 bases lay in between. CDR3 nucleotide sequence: TGTGCCAGTGCAGGGCAGACCAGCAATCAGCCCCAGCATTTT. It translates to CASAGQTSNQPQHF.

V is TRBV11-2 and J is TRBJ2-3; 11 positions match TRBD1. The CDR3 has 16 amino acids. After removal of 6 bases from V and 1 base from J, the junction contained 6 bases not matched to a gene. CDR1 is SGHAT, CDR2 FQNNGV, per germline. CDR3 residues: CASSQDRGLGTDTQYF. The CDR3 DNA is TGTGCCAGCAGTCAGGACAGGGGGCTGGGCACAGATACGCAGTATTTT.

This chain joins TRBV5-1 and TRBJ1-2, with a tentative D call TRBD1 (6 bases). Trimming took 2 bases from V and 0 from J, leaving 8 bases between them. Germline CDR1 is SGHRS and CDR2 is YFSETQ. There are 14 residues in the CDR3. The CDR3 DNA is TGCGCCAGCAGCTTAAGGGACACTAACTATGGCTACACCTTC. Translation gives CASSLRDTNYGYTF.

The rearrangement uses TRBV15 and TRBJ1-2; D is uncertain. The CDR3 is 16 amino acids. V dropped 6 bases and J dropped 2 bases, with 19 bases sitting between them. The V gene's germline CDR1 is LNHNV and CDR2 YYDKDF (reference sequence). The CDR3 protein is CATSTSSGRTNYGYTF. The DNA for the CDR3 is TGTGCCACCAGTACCTCCTCCGGACGTACAAACTATGGCTACACCTTC. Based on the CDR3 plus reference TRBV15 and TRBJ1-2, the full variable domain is DAMVIQNPRYQVTQFGKPVTLSCSQTLNHNVMYWYQQKSSQAPKLLFHYYDKDFNNEADTPDNFQSRRPNTSFCFLDIRSPGLGDTAMYLCATSTSSGRTNYGYTFGSGTRLTVV.

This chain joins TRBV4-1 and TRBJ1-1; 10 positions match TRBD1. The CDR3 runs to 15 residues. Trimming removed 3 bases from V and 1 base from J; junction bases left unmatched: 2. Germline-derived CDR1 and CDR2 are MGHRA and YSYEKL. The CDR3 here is CASSQTGGENTEAFF. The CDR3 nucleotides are TGCGCCAGCAGCCAGACAGGGGGCGAGAACACTGAAGCTTTCTTT.

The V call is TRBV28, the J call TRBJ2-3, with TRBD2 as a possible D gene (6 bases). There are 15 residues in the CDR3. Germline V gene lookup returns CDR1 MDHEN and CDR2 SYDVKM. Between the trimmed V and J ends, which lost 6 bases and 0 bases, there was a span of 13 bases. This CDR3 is CASSPAGGSTDTQYF. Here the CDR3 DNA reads TGTGCCAGCAGCCCCGCCGGGGGTAGCACAGATACGCAGTATTTT.

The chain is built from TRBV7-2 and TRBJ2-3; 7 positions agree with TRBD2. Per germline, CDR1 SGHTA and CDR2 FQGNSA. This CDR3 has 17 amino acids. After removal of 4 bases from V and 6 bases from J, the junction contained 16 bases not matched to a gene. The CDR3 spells CASSYLLGGGGSDTQYF. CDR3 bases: TGTGCCAGCAGCTACCTCCTGGGCGGGGGAGGCTCGGATACGCAGTATTTT. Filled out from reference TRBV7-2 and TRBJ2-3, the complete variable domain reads GAGVSQSPSNKVTEKGKDVELRCDPISGHTALYWYRQSLGQGLEFLIYFQGNSAPDKSGLPSDRFSAERTGGSVSTLTIQRTQQEDSAVYLCASSYLLGGGGSDTQYFGPGTRLTVL.

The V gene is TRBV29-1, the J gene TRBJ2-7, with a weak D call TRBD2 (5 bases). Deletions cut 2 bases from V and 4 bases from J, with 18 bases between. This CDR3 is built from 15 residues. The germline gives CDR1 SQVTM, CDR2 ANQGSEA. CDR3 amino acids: CSVESPGSARYEQYF. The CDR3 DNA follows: TGCAGCGTTGAATCCCCGGGGAGTGCGAGATACGAGCAGTACTTC.

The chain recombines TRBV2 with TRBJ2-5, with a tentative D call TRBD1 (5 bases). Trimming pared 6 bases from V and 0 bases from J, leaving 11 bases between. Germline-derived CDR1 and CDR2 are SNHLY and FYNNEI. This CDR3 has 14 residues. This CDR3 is CASRKTDNQETQYF. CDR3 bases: TGTGCCAGCAGAAAGACAGATAACCAAGAGACCCAGTACTTC.

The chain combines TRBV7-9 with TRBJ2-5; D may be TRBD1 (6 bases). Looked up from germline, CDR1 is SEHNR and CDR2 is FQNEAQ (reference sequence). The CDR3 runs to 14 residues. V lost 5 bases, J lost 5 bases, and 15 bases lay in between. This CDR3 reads CASSEYRAPETQYF. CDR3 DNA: TGTGCCAGCAGCGAATACAGGGCCCCGGAGACCCAGTACTTC.

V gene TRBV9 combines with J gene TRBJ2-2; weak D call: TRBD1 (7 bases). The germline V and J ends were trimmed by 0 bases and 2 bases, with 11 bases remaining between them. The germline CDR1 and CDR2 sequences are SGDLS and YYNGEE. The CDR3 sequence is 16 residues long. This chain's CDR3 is CASSVARGANTGELFF. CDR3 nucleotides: TGTGCCAGCAGCGTAGCCAGGGGGGCCAACACCGGGGAGCTGTTTTTT.

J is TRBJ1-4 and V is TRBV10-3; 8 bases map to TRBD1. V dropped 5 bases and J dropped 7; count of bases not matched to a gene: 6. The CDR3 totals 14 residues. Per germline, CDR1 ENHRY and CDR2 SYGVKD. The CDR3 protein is CAISSDRGGEKLFF. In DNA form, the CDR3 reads TGTGCCATCAGTTCCGACAGGGGCGGTGAAAAACTGTTTTTT.

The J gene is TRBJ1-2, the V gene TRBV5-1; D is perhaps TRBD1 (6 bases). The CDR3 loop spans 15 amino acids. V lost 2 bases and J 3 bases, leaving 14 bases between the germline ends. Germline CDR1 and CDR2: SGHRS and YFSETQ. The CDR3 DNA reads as TGCGCCAGCAGCTTAGAACAGGGTCCGGACTATGGCTACACCTTC. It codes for CASSLEQGPDYGYTF.

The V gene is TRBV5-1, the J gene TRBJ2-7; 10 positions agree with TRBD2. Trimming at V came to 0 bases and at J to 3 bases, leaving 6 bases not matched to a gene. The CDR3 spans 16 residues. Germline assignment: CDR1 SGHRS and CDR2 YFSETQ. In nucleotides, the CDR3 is TGCGCCAGCAGCTTGGCCGGGGGACTAGCGAGCTACGAGCAGTACTTC. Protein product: CASSLAGGLASYEQYF. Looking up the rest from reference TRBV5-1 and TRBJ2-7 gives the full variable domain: KAGVTQTPRYLIKTRGQQVTLSCSPISGHRSVSWYQQTPGQGLQFLFEYFSETQRNKGNFPGRFSGRQFSNSRSEMNVSTLELGDSALYLCASSLAGGLASYEQYFGPGTRLTVT.

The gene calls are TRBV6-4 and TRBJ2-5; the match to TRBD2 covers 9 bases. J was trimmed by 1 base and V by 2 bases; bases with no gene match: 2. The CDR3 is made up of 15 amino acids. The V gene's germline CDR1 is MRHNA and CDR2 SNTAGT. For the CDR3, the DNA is TGTGCCAGCAGTGACGGGACTAGCTCCCAAGAGACCCAGTACTTC. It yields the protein CASSDGTSSQETQYF.

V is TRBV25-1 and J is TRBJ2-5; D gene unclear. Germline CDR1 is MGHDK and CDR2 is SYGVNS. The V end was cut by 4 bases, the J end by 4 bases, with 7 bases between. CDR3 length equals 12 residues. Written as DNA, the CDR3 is TGTGCCAGCAGTGCCGGTTCAGAGACCCAGTACTTC. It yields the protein CASSAGSETQYF.

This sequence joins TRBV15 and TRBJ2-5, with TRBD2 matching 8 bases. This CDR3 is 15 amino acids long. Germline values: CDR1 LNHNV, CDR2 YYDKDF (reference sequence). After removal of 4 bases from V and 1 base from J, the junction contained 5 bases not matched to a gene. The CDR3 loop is CATSKLAGLQETQYF. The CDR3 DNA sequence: TGTGCCACCAGCAAGCTAGCGGGCCTCCAAGAGACCCAGTACTTC.